Here is one T cell receptor (beta chain) with its context. It has no known antigen specificity. It has no much larger one-base neighbor in the sample; base qualities were not kept. This entry is derived from a study of somatic mutations in cytotoxic T cells in rheumatoid arthritis (dated by TCRdb to the late 2010s). In the study overall: Some T-cell populations stained with V beta antibodies were sorted by flow on a FACSAria II or Sony SH800 to nearly 100% purity, with sorted V beta1+ cells additionally subjected to TCRB sequencing. To characterize clonality, the study used TCRB deep sequencing while asking whether somatic mutations are carried by expanded CD8+ T-cell clones in newly diagnosed, untreated rheumatoid arthritis. Patient and control groups had essentially identical median ages. For 60 to 80 rheumatoid arthritis patients and some 21 healthy controls, TCRB deep sequencing was carried out.

Buffy coats from roughly 19 blood donors served as healthy controls, a group that was 55% female with a median age of roughly 61 years (range roughly 20-80). On an AutoMACS, CD4+ and CD8+ cells were isolated via positive magnetic bead selection, and their purity was verified by flow cytometry. Isolation of peripheral blood mononuclear cells was done through Ficoll-Paque PLUS density gradient separation. Nucleospin Tissue or Tissue XS kits were used to extract DNA from CD4-enriched, CD8-enriched or PBMC samples, and a Qubit 2.0 fluorometer was used for quantification. CDR3 length: 15 amino acids, cysteine to phenylalanine. Just the 45-base CDR3 DNA is kept, in frame starting at base 1. V and J lose 6 bases and 0 bases, and a span of 12 bases separates them. Via the germline V gene, CDR1 is MNHEY and CDR2 SVGAGI. Results and caveats for the whole study, not just this receptor: It was unknown which antigens the expanded CD8+ clones targeted, and their absence from virus-specific databases did not exclude viral specificity. In about an eighth of the roughly 60 patients the largest CD8+ clone exceeded 20% of CD8+ cells, and several identical CD8+ TCRB sequences were shared between blood and synovial fluid. CD8+ clonality increased with age in patients (Spearman r ≈ 0.46) but not in healthy controls. The slight TRBV07 underrepresentation in patients was not adjusted for multiple comparisons. There was no significant difference in CD8+ T-cell clonality between rheumatoid arthritis patients and age-matched healthy controls.

The immunoSEQ assay was applied to genomic DNA for TCRB CDR3 sequencing. Per the source publication's procedure: The analyses included only productive TCRB rearrangements. Clonality was calculated as a Shannon entropy-based productive clonality index, and a clone was defined by a unique TCRB CDR3 sequence. The template counts of each clone relative to the total templates per sample were used to calculate repertoire overlap between two samples. V-gene usage measured by flow cytometry correlated with TCRB sequencing V-gene usage, with a Spearman r of 0.6 to 0.65. Drawn from immuneACCESS, this table holds only the in-frame rearrangements with V and J called that TCRdb kept. Clones are partly lost; checked studies trace under half to an unresolved V gene and leave the rest unexplained. V and J calls and clone size come straight from that table; D and trimming were deduced from the DNA. Recorded for this sample are about 11,000 clones; 70% to 80% of them occurred a single time. The ten largest account for more than 9.5% of the sample.

The origin of this receptor is a man aged 65 to 79 in good health. The receptor chain draws on TRBV6-5 and TRBJ2-1; the best D guess is TRBD2, with 6 bases matching. Sequenced sample: CD8+ T cells sorted from blood. The sequence in DNA is TGTGCCAGCAGCCTAGACGGGAGCTCCTACAATGAGCAGTTCTTC. Its coded protein is CASSLDGSSYNEQFF.